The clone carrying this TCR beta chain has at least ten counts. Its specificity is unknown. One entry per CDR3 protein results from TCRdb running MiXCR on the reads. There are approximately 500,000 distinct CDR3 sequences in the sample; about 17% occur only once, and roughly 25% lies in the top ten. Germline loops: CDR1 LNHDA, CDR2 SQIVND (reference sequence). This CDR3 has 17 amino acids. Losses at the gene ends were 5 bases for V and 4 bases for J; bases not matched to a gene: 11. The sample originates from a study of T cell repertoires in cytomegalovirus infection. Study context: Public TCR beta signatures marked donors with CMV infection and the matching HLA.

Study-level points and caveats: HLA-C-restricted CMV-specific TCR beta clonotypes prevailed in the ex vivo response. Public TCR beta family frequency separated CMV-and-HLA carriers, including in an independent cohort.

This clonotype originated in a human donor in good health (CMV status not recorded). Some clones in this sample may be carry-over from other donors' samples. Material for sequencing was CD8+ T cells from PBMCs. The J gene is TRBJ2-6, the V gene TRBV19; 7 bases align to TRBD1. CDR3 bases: TGTGCCAGTAGTGTACAGGGGCCCACGAGGGGGGCCAACGTCCTGACTTTC. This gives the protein CASSVQGPTRGANVLTF.